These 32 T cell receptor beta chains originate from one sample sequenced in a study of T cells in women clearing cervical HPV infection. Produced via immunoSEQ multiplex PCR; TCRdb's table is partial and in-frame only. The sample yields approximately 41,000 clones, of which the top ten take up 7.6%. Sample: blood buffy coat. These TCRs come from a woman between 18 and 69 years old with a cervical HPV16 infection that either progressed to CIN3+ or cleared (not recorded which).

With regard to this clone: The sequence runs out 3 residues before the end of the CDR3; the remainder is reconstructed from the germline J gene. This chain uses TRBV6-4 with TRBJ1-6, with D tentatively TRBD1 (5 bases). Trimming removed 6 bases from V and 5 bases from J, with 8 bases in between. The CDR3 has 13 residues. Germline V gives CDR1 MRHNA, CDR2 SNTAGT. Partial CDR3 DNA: TGTGCCAGCAGCGAGGACAATAATTCACCC. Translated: CASSEDNNSP. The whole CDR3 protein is CASSEDNNSPLHF.

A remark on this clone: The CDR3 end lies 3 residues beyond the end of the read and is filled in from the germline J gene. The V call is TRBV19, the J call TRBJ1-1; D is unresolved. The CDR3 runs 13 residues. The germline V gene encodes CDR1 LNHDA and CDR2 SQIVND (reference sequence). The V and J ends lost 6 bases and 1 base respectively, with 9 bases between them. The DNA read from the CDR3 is TGTGCCAGTAGACTCACAGCGAACACTGAA. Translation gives CASRLTANTE. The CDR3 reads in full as CASRLTANTEAFF.

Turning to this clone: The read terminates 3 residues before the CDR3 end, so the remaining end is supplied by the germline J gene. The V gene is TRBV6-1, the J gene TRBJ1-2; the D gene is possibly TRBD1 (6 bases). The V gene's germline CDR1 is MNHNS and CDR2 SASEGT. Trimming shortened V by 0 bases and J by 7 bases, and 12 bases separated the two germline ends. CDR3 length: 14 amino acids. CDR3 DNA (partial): TGTGCCAGCAGTGAAGCCAAGGGGGGGAGTGGC. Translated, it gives CASSEAKGGSG. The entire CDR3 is CASSEAKGGSGYTF.

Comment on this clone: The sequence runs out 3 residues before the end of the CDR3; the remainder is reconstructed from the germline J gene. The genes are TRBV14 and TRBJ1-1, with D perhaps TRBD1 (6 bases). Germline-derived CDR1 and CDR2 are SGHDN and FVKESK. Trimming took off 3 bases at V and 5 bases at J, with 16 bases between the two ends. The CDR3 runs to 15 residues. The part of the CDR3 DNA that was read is TGTGCCAGCAGCCACACCCGCGCAGGGGAAACTGAA. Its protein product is CASSHTRAGETE. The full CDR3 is CASSHTRAGETEAFF. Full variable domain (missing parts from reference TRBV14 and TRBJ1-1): EAGVTQFPSHSVIEKGQTVTLRCDPISGHDNLYWYRRVMGKEIKFLLHFVKESKQDESGMPNNRFLAERTGGTYSTLKVQPAELEDSGVYFCASSHTRAGETEAFFGQGTRLTVV.

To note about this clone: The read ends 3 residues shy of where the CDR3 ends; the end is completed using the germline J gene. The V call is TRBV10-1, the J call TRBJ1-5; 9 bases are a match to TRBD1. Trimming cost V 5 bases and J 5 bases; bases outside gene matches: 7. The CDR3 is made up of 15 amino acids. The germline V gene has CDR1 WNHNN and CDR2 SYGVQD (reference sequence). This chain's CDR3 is CASSYGTGYDQPQHF. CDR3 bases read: TGCGCCAGCAGTTACGGGACAGGGTACGATCAGCCC.

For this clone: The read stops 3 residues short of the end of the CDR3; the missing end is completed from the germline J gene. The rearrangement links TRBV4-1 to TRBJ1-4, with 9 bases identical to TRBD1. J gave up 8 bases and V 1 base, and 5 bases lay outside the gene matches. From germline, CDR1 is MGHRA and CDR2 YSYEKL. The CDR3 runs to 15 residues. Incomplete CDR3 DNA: TGCGCCAGCAGCCAAGCGGGACAGGGCGAAGAAAAA. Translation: CASSQAGQGEEK. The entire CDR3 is CASSQAGQGEEKLFF.

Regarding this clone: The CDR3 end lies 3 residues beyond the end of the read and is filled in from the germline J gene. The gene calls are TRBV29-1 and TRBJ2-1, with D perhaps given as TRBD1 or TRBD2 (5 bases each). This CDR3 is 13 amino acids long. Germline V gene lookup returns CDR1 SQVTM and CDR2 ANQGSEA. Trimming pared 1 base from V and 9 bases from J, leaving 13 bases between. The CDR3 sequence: CSVEAQTEGEQFF. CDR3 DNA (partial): TGCAGCGTTGAAGCCCAGACAGAGGGTGAG.

The CDR3 bases that were read are TGTGCCAGCAGCTTAGCGTTCCGGGACACTGAA. Its translation is CASSLAFRDTE. The full CDR3 protein reads CASSLAFRDTEAFF. The chain recombines TRBV7-9 with TRBJ1-1; D call uncertain. The CDR3 end falls 3 residues outside the read, so it is completed with the germline J gene. The germline V gene has CDR1 SEHNR and CDR2 FQNEAQ (reference sequence). The CDR3 totals 14 residues. Trimming took 0 bases from V and 3 from J, leaving 8 bases between them.

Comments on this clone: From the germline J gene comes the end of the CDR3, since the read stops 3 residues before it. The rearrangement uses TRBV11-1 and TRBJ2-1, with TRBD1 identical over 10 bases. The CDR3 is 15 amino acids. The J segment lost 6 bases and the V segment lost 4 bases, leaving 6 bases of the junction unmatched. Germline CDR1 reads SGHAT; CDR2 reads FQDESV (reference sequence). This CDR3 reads CASSSPGTGVNEQFF. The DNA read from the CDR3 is TGTGCCAGCAGCTCACCCGGGACAGGGGTCAATGAG.

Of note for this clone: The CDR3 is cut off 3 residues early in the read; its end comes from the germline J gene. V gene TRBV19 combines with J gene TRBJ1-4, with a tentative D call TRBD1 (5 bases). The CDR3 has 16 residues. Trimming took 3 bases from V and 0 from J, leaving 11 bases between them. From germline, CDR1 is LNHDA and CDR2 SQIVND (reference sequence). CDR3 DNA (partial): TGTGCCAGTAGTATCCCGGGACTTGCAACTAATGAAAAA. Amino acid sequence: CASSIPGLATNEK. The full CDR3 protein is CASSIPGLATNEKLFF. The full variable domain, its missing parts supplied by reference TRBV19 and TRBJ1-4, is DGGITQSPKYLFRKEGQNVTLSCEQNLNHDAMYWYRQDPGQGLRLIYYSQIVNDFQKGDIAEGYSVSREKKESFPLTVTSAQKNPTAFYLCASSIPGLATNEKLFFGSGTQLSVL.

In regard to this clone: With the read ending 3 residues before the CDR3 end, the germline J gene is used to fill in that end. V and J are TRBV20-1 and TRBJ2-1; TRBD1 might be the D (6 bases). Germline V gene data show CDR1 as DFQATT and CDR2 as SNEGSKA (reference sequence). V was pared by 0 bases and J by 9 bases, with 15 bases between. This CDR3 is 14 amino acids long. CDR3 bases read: TGCAGTGCTAGAGACTGGACAGAGTCAGGTGAG. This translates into CSARDWTESGE. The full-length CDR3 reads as CSARDWTESGEQFF.

The chain's CDR3 is CASSPRIRGQNTDTQYF. The sequenced part of the CDR3 DNA is TGCGCCAGCAGCCCTAGAATCAGGGGCCAAAACACAGATACG. V usage is TRBV4-1 and J usage is TRBJ2-3; D perhaps matches TRBD1 (6 bases). The observed sequence ends 3 residues before the CDR3 terminus, with the missing tail filled in from the germline J gene. Germline lookup yields CDR1 MGHRA and CDR2 YSYEKL. The CDR3 covers 17 residues. Trimming took 4 bases from V and 2 from J, leaving 19 bases between them.

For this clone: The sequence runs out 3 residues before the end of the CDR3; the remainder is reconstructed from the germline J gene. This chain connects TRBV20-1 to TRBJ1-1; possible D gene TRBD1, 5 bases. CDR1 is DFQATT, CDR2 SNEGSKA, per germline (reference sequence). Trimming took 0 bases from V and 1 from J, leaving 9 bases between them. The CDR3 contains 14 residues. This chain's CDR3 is CSAREERGNTEAFF. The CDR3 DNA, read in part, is TGCAGTGCTAGAGAGGAAAGGGGGAACACTGAA.

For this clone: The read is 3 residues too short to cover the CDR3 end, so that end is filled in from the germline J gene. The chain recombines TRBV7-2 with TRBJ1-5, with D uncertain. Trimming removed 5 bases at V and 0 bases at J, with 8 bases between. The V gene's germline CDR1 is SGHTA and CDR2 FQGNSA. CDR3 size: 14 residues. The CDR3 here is CASSPQSSNQPQHF. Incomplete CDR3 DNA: TGTGCCAGCAGCCCCCAGTCTAGCAATCAGCCC.

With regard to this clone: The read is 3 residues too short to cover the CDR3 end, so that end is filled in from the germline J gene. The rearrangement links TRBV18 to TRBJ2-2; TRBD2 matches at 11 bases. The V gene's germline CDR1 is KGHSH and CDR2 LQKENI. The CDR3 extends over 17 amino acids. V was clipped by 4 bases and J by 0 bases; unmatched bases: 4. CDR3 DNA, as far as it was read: TGTGCCAGCTCACGACAGACTAGCGGGGCGAACACCGGGGAG. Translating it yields CASSRQTSGANTGE. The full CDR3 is CASSRQTSGANTGELFF. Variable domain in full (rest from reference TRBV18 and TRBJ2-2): NAGVMQNPRHLVRRRGQEARLRCSPMKGHSHVYWYRQLPEEGLKFMVYLQKENIIDESGMPKERFSAEFPKEGPSILRIQQVVRGDSAAYFCASSRQTSGANTGELFFGEGSRLTVL.

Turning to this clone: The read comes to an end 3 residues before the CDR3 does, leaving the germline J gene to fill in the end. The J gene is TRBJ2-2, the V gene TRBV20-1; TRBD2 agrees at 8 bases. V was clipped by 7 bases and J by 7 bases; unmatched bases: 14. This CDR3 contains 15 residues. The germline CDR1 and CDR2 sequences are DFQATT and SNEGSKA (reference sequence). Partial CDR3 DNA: TGCAGTGTCGAAGGACTCGGGGGGGCTTTCGGGGAG. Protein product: CSVEGLGGAFGE. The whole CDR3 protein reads CSVEGLGGAFGELFF.

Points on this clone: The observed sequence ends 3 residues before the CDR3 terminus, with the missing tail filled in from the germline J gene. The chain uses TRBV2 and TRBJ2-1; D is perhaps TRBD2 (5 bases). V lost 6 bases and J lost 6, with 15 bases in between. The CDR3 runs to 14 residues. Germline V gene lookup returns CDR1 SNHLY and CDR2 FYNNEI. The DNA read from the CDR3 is TGTGCCAGCAGCGTCCTTGGAGGCGGCAATGAG. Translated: CASSVLGGGNE. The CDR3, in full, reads CASSVLGGGNEQFF.

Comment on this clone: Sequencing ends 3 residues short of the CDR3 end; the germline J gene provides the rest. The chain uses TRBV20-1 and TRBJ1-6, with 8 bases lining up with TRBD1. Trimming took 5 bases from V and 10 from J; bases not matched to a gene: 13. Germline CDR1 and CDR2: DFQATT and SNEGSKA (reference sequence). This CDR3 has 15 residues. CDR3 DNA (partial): TGCAGTGCTGAGGACAGGGACGAAAGAGGATCACCC. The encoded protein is CSAEDRDERGSP. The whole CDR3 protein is CSAEDRDERGSPLHF.

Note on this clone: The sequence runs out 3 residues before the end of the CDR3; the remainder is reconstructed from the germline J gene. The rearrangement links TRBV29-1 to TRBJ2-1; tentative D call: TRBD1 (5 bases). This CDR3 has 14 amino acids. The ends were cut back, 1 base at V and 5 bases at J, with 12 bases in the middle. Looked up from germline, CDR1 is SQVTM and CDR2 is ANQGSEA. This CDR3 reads CSVEVAGRNNEQFF. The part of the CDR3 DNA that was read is TGCAGCGTTGAAGTGGCAGGGCGAAACAATGAG.

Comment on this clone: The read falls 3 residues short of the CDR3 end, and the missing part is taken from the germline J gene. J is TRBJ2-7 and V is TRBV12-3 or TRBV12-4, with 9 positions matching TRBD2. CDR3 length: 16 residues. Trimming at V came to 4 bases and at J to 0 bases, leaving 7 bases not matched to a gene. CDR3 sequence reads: CASSSEASGDSYEQYF. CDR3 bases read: TGTGCCAGCAGTTCAGAGGCTAGCGGGGACTCCTACGAG.

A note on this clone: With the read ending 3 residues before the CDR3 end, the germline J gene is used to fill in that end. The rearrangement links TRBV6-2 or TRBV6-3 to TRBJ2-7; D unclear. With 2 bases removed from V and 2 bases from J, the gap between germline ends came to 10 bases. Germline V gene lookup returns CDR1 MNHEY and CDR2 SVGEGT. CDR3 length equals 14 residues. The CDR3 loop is CASSYDSTAYEQYF. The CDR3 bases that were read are TGTGCCAGCAGTTACGACTCTACGGCCTACGAG.

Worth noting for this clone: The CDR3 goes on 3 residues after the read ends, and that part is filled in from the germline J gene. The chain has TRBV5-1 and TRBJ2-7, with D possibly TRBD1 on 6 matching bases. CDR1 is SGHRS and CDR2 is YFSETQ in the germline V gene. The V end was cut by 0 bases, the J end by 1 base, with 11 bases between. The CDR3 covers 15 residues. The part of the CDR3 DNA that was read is TGCGCCAGCAGCTTGGGTGCAGGGGAATCCTACGAG. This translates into CASSLGAGESYE. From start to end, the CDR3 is CASSLGAGESYEQYF.

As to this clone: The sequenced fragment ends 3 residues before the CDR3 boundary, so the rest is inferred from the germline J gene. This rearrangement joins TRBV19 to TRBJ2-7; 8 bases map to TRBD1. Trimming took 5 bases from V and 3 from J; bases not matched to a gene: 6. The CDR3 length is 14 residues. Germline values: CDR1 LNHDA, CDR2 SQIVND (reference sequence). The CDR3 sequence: CASSPRQGFYEQYF. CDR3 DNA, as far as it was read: TGTGCCAGTAGTCCACGACAGGGGTTCTACGAG.

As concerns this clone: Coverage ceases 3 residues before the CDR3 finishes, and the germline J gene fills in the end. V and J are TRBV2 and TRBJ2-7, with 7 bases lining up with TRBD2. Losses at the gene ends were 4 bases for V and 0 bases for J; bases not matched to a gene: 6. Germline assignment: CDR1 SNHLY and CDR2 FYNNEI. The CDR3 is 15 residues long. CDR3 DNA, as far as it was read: TGTGCCAGCAGTGTCCCTGGACTAGACTCCTACGAG. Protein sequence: CASSVPGLDSYE. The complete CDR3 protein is CASSVPGLDSYEQYF.

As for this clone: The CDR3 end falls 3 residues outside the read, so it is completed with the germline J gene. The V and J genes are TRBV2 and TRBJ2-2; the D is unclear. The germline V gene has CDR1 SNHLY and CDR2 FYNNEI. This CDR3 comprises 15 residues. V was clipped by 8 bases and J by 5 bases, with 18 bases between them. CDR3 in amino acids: CASRSSPSRTGELFF. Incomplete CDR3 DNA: TGTGCCAGCCGGAGTAGCCCCTCGAGGACCGGGGAG.

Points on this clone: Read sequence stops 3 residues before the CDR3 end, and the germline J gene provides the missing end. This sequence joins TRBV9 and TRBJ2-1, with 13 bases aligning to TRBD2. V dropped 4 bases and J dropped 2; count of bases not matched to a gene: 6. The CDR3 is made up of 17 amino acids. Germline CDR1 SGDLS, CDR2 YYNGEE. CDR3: CASSPRLAGGPYNEQFF. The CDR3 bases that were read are TGTGCCAGCAGCCCTCGACTAGCGGGGGGCCCCTACAATGAG.

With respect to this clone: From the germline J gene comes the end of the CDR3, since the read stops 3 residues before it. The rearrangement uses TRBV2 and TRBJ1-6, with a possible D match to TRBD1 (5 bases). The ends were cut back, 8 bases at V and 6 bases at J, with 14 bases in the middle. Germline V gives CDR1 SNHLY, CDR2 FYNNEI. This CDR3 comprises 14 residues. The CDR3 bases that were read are TGTGCCAGCTCGAGGGGTCGACTTAATTCACCC. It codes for CASSRGRLNSP. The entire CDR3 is CASSRGRLNSPLHF.

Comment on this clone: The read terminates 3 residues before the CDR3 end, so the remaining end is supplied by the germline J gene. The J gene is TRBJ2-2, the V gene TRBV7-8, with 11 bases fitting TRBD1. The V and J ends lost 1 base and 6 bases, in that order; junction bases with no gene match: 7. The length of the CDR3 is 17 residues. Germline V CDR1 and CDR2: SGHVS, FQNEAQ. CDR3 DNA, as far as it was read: TGTGCCAGCAGCTTAGTAGGACAGGGGGCTATCCCCGGGGAG. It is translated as CASSLVGQGAIPGE. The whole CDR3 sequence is CASSLVGQGAIPGELFF.

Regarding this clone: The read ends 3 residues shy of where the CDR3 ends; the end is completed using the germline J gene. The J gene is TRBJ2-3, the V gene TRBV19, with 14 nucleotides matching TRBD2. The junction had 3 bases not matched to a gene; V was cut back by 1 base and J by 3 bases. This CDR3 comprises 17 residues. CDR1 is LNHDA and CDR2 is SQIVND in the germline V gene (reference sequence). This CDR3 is CASSIGGTSGGTDTQYF. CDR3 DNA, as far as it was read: TGTGCCAGTAGTATAGGGGGGACTAGCGGGGGAACAGATACG.

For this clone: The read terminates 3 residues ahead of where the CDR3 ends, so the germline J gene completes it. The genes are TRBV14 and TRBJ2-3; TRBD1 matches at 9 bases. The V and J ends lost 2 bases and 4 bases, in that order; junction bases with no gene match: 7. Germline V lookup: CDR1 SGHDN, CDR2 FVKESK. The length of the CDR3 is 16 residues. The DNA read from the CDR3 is TGTGCCAGCAGCCAACCTCGACAGGGGGGCGCAGATACG. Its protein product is CASSQPRQGGADT. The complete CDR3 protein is CASSQPRQGGADTQYF.

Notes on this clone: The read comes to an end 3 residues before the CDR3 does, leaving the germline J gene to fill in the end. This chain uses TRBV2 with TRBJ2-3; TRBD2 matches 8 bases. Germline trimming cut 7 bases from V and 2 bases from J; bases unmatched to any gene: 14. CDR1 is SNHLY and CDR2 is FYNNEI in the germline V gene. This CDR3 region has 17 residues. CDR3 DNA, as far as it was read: TGTGCCAGCACCGACCAGCCCGGGGGGGGCTACACAGATACG. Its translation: CASTDQPGGGYTDT. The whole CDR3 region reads CASTDQPGGGYTDTQYF.

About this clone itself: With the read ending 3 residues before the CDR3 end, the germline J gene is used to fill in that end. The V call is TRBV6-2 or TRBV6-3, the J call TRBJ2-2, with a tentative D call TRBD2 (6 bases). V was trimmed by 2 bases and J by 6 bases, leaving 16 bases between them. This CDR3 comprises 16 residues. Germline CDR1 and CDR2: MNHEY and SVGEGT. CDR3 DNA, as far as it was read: TGTGCCAGCAGTTACCCGGGACTTGGCTTACCCGGGGAG. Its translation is CASSYPGLGLPGE. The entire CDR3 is CASSYPGLGLPGELFF.